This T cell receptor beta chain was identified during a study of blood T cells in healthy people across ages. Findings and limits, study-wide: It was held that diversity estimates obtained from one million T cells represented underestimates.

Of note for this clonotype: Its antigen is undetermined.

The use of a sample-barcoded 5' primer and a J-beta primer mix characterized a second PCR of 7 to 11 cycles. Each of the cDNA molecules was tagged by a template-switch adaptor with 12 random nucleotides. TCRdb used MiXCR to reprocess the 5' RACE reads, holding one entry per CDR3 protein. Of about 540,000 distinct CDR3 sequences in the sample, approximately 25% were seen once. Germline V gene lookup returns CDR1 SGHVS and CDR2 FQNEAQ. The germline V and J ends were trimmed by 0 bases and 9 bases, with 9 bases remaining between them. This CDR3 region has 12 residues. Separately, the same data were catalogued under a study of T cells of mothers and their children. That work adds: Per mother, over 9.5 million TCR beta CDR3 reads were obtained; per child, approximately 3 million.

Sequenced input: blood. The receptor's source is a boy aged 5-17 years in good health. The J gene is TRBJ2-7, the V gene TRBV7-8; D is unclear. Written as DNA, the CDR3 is TGTGCCAGCAGCTTAGCCCAGGCCCGGCAGTACTTC. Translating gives CASSLAQARQYF.